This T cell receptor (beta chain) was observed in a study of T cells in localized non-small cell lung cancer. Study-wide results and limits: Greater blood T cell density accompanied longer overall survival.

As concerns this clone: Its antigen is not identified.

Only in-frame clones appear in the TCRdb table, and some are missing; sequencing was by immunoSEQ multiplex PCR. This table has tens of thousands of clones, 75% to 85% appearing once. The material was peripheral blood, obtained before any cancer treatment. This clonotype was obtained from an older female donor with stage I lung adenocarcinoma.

The CDR3 protein is CASSYVSGSHNEQFF. Here the CDR3 DNA reads TGTGCCAGCAGTTACGTTAGCGGGAGTCATAATGAGCAGTTCTTC. The chain employs TRBV6-6 and TRBJ2-1, with 9 nucleotides matching TRBD2. Germline V gene sequence: CDR1 MNHNY, CDR2 SVGAGI (reference sequence). The ends lost 2 bases at V and 7 bases at J; junction bases unmatched: 6. The CDR3 spans 15 residues.